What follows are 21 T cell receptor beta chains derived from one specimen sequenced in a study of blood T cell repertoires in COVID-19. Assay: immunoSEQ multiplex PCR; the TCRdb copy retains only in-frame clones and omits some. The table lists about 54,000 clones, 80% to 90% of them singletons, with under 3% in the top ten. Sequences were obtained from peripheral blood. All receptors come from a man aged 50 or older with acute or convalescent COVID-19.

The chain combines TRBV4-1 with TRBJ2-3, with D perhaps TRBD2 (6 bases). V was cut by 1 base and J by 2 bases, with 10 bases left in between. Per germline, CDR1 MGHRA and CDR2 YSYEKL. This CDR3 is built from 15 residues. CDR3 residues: CASSQVVRDTDTQYF. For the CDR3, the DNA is TGCGCCAGCAGCCAAGTGGTGCGGGACACAGATACGCAGTATTTT.

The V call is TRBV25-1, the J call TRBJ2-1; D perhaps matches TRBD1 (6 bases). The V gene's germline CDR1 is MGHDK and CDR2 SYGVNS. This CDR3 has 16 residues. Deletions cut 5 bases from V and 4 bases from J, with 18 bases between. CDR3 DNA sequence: TGTGCCAGCAGTTCACCGGGACAACTAAGGTACAATGAGCAGTTCTTC. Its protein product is CASSSPGQLRYNEQFF.

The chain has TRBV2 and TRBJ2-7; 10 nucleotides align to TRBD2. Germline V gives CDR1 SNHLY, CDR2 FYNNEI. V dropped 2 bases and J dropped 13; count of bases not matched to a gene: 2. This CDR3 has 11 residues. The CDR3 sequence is CASSEPSGSYF. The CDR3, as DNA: TGTGCCAGCAGTGAACCTAGCGGGAGTTACTTC.

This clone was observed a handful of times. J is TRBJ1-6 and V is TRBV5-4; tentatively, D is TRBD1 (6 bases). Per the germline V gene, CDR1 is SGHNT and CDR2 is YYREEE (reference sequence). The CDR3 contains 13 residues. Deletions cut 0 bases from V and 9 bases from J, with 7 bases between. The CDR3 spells CASSLDRVSPLHF. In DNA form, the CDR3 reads TGTGCCAGCAGCTTGGACAGGGTTTCACCCCTCCACTTT.

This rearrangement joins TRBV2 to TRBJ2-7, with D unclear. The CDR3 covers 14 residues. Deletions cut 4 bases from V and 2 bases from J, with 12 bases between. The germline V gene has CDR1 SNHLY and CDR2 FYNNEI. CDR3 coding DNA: TGTGCCAGCAGTGGAGGTGGTAGCACCTACGAGCAGTACTTC. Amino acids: CASSGGGSTYEQYF. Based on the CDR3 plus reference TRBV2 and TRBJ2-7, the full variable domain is EPEVTQTPSHQVTQMGQEVILRCVPISNHLYFYWYRQILGQKVEFLVSFYNNEISEKSEIFDDQFSVERPDGSNFTLKIRSTKLEDSAMYFCASSGGGSTYEQYFGPGTRLTVT.

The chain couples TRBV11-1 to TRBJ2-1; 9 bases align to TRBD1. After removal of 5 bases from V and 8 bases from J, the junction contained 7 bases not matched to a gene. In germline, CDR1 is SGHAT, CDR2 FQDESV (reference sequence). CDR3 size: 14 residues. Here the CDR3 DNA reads TGTGCCAGCAGCCTCCGGGACAGGGATCATGAGCAGTTCTTC. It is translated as CASSLRDRDHEQFF. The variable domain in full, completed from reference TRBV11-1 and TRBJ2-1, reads EAEVAQSPRYKITEKSQAVAFWCDPISGHATLYWYRQILGQGPELLVQFQDESVVDDSQLPKDRFSAERLKGVDSTLKIQPAELGDSAMYLCASSLRDRDHEQFFGPGTRLTVL.

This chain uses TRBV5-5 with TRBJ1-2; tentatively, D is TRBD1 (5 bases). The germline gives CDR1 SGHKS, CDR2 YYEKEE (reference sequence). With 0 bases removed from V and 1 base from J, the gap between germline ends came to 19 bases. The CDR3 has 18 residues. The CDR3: CASSLASGQTDVNYGYTF. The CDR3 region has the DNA TGTGCCAGCAGCTTGGCTTCCGGGCAGACAGATGTTAACTATGGCTACACCTTC.

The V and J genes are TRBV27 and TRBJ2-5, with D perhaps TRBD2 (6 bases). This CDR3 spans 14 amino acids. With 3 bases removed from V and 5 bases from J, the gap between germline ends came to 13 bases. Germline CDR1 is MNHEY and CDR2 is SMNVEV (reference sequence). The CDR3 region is CASSLTGARETQYF. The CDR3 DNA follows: TGTGCCAGCAGTTTGACGGGAGCTCGGGAGACCCAGTACTTC.

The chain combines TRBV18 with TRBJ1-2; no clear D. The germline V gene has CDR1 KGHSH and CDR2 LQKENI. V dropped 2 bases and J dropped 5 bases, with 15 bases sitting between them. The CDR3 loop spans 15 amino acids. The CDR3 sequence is CASSPGLEEAYGYTF. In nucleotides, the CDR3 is TGTGCCAGCTCACCAGGCCTAGAGGAGGCGTATGGCTACACCTTC.

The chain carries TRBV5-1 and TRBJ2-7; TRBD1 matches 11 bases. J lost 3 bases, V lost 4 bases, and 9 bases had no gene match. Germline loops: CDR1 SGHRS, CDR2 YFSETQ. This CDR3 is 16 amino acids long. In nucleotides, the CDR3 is TGCGCCAGCAGCGGAAATGCCGGGACAGGGGGCTACGAGCAGTACTTC. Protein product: CASSGNAGTGGYEQYF.

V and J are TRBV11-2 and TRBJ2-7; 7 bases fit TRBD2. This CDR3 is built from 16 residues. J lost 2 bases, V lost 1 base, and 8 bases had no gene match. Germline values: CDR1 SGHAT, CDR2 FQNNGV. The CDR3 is CASSLVGGRAPYEQYF. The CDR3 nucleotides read TGTGCCAGCAGCTTAGTGGGTGGGAGGGCCCCCTACGAGCAGTACTTC.

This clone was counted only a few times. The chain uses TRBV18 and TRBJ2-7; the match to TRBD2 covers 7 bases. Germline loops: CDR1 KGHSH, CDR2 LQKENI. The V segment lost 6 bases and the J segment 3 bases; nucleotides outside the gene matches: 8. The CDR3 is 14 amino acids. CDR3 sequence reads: CASSPRGGVYEQYF. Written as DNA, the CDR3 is TGTGCCAGCTCCCCGAGGGGAGGGGTCTACGAGCAGTACTTC.

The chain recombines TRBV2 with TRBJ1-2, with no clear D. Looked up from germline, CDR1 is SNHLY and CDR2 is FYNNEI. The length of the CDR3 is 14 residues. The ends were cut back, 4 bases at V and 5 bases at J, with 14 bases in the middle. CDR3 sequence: CASSGSFLTYGYTF. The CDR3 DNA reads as TGTGCCAGCAGTGGATCATTCCTCACTTATGGCTACACCTTC.

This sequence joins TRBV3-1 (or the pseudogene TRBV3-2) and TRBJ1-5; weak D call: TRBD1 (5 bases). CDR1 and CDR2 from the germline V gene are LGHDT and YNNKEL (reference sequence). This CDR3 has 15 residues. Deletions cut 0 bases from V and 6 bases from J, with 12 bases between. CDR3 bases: TGTGCCAGCAGCCAAGACCTAGGGGCGGCTCAGCCCCAGCATTTT. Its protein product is CASSQDLGAAQPQHF.

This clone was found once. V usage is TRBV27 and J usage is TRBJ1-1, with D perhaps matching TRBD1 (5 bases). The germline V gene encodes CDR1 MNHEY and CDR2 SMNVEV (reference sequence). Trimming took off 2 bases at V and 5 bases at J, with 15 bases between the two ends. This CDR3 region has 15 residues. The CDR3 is CASSLRRLGGTEAFF. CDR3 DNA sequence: TGTGCCAGCAGTTTAAGACGTTTGGGGGGGACTGAAGCTTTCTTT.

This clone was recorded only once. This CDR3 reads CASSLGQVEYGYTF. CDR3 DNA sequence: TGTGCCAGCAGTTTAGGACAGGTTGAATATGGCTACACCTTC. The chain carries TRBV28 and TRBJ1-2; 7 nucleotides line up with TRBD1. V lost 2 bases to trimming and J lost 5 bases; unmatched junction nucleotides: 5. Germline V gene sequence: CDR1 MDHEN, CDR2 SYDVKM. The CDR3 length is 14 residues.

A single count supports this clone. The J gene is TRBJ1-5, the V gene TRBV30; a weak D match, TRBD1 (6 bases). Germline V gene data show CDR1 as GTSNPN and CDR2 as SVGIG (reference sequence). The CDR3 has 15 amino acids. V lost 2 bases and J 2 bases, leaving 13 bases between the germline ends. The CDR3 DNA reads TGTGCCTGGAGTCTGGGGGCAGGGGGCAATCAGCCCCAGCATTTT. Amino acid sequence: CAWSLGAGGNQPQHF.

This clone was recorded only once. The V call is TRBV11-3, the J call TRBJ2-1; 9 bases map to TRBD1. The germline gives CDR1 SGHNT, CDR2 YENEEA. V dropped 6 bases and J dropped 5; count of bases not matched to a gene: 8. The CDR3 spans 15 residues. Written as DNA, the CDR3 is TGTGCCAGCAGTCCGGGACAGGGCTTCCACAATGAGCAGTTCTTC. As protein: CASSPGQGFHNEQFF.

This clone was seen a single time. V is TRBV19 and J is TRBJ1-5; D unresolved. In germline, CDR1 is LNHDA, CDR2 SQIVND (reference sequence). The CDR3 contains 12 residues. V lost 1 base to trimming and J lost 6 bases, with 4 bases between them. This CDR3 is CASSIVAQPQHF. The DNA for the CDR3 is TGTGCCAGTAGTATAGTGGCTCAGCCCCAGCATTTT.

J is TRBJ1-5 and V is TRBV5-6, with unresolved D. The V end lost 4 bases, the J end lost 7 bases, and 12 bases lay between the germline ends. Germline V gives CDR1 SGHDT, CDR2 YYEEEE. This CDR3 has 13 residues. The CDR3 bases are TGTGCCAGCAGCCCGGGAGCGGAGCAGCCCCAGCATTTT. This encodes CASSPGAEQPQHF.

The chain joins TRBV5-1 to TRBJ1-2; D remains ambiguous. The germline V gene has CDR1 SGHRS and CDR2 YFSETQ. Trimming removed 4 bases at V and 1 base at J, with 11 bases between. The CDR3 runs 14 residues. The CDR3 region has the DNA TGCGCCAGCAGCCTCCAGACAAGTAACTATGGCTACACCTTC. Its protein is CASSLQTSNYGYTF.